A single sample gave rise to the 16 T cell receptor beta chains below, sequenced in a study of T cell responses to AZD1222 COVID-19 vaccine. The method was immunoSEQ multiplex PCR; TCRdb's version includes in-frame clones alone and lacks a portion of them. The data contain 150,000 to 200,000 clones, 70% to 90% of them singletons. The sample in question was peripheral blood, obtained 28 days after the second AZD1222 dose. The receptors derive from an adult who received the AZD1222 COVID-19 vaccine.

V is TRBV7-9 and J is TRBJ2-1; D is possibly TRBD2 (5 bases). Germline-derived CDR1 and CDR2 are SEHNR and FQNEAQ (reference sequence). Trimming cost V 1 base and J 14 bases, with 12 bases left between them. The CDR3 covers 12 residues. The CDR3 DNA follows: TGTGCCAGCAGCTTAGTGGCGGTCGGGGAGTTCTTC. Its protein is CASSLVAVGEFF.

V and J are TRBV27 and TRBJ2-3; 9 bases agree with TRBD1. This CDR3 comprises 17 residues. CDR1 and CDR2 (germline): MNHEY, SMNVEV (reference sequence). The V gene end was trimmed by 5 bases and the J gene end by 2 bases; junction bases not matched to a gene: 11. The CDR3 here is CASSPAGGQGITDTQYF. CDR3 DNA: TGTGCCAGCAGTCCTGCCGGTGGACAGGGGATCACAGATACGCAGTATTTT.

This chain joins TRBV28 and TRBJ1-1; no clear D. Germline V gives CDR1 MDHEN, CDR2 SYDVKM. V lost 2 bases and J 14 bases, leaving 12 bases between the germline ends. The CDR3 length is 11 residues. The CDR3 DNA reads TGTGCCAGCAGTTTAATCGACCGGTGCTTCTTT. Translated, it gives CASSLIDRCFF.

V gene TRBV29-1 combines with J gene TRBJ1-1; D gene uncertain. CDR3 length: 11 amino acids. The V and J ends lost 6 bases and 6 bases respectively, with 11 bases between them. The germline gives CDR1 SQVTM, CDR2 ANQGSEA. CDR3 bases: TGCAGCGTCATTGATCAATCTGAAGCTTTCTTT. This gives the protein CSVIDQSEAFF. Based on the CDR3 plus reference TRBV29-1 and TRBJ1-1, the full variable domain is SAVISQKPSRDICQRGTSLTIQCQVDSQVTMMFWYRQQPGQSLTLIATANQGSEATYESGFVIDKFPISRPNLTFSTLTVSNMSPEDSSIYLCSVIDQSEAFFGQGTRLTVV.

The chain uses TRBV7-9 and TRBJ1-1; possible D gene TRBD1, 5 bases. CDR3 length equals 14 residues. V was pared by 6 bases and J by 4 bases, with 15 bases between. CDR1 is SEHNR, CDR2 FQNEAQ, per germline (reference sequence). This CDR3 reads CASSKPGLITEAFF. The CDR3 nucleotides read TGTGCCAGCAGTAAACCGGGACTGATCACTGAAGCTTTCTTT.

This clone was counted a few times. The rearrangement uses TRBV29-1 and TRBJ2-7, with 7 bases aligning to TRBD1. CDR1 is SQVTM, CDR2 ANQGSEA, per germline. This CDR3 has 12 amino acids. The V segment lost 6 bases and the J segment 1 base; nucleotides outside the gene matches: 3. The CDR3 nucleotides read TGCAGCGTGACAGGGAATTCCTACGAGCAGTACTTC. Its translation: CSVTGNSYEQYF.

The gene calls are TRBV7-9 and TRBJ2-2; D possibly uses TRBD1 or TRBD2 (5 bases each). The CDR3 covers 15 residues. Germline loops: CDR1 SEHNR, CDR2 FQNEAQ (reference sequence). V lost 5 bases and J 0 bases, leaving 10 bases between the germline ends. CDR3 nucleotide sequence: TGTGCCAGCAGCCAGACAGCGGCGAACACCGGGGAGCTGTTTTTT. Translating it yields CASSQTAANTGELFF.

In DNA, the CDR3 is TGCGCCAGCAGCTTGGGACGCGATACGGCGGGGCGACGGGAGACCCAGTACTTC. Protein sequence: CASSLGRDTAGRRETQYF. V and J are TRBV5-1 and TRBJ2-5; perhaps TRBD2 as D (6 bases). V lost 0 bases and J 5 bases, leaving 23 bases between the germline ends. CDR1 is SGHRS, CDR2 YFSETQ, per germline. The CDR3 contains 18 residues.

The V gene is TRBV27, the J gene TRBJ2-1; 7 bases line up with TRBD2. There are 16 residues in the CDR3. V dropped 6 bases and J dropped 5; count of bases not matched to a gene: 13. Germline V lookup: CDR1 MNHEY, CDR2 SMNVEV (reference sequence). The CDR3 loop is CASSPRRMGGDNEQFF. The DNA of the CDR3 is TGTGCCAGCAGCCCCCGGAGGATGGGGGGGGACAATGAGCAGTTCTTC.

This clone was found once. The chain links TRBV2 to TRBJ1-1; a weak D match, TRBD1 (5 bases). V lost 10 bases to trimming and J lost 0 bases, with 12 bases between them. The V gene's germline CDR1 is SNHLY and CDR2 FYNNEI. There are 13 residues in the CDR3. CDR3 DNA sequence: TGTGCCACCAACATGGGGGTGAACACTGAAGCTTTCTTT. Encoded protein: CATNMGVNTEAFF.

The chain couples TRBV13 to TRBJ1-1; 7 bases match TRBD1. CDR1 and CDR2 (germline): PRHDT, FYEKMQ (reference sequence). Trimming removed 5 bases from V and 5 bases from J; junction bases left unmatched: 14. The CDR3 consists of 16 residues. CDR3 DNA sequence: TGTGCCAGCAGCGAGGGGTGGGAGGGGGCGAGAACTGAAGCTTTCTTT. Amino acid sequence: CASSEGWEGARTEAFF.

The chain uses TRBV2 and TRBJ2-5, with 8 bases aligning to TRBD2. The germline CDR1 and CDR2 sequences are SNHLY and FYNNEI. CDR3 size: 14 residues. V lost 8 bases to trimming and J lost 1 base; unmatched junction nucleotides: 6. DNA for the CDR3: TGTGCCAGCTACCCCGGGACTAGCCAAGAGACCCAGTACTTC. Its protein is CASYPGTSQETQYF.

This chain connects TRBV6-2 or TRBV6-3 to TRBJ1-1; no definite D call. The CDR3 is 17 amino acids. The V end lost 2 bases, the J end lost 1 base, and 17 bases lay between the germline ends. Germline V gene sequence: CDR1 MNHEY, CDR2 SVGEGT. CDR3 nucleotides: TGTGCCAGCAGTTACAACGTCCCTTACATGGCGAACACTGAAGCTTTCTTT. Protein product: CASSYNVPYMANTEAFF.

The chain recombines TRBV7-9 with TRBJ1-2; no reliable D call. Germline-derived CDR1 and CDR2 are SEHNR and FQNEAQ (reference sequence). V was clipped by 3 bases and J by 4 bases, with 9 bases between them. The CDR3 loop spans 13 amino acids. CDR3 sequence (DNA): TGTGCCAGCAGCTTGGTACCGGGCTATGGCTACACCTTC. It yields the protein CASSLVPGYGYTF.

This chain links TRBV3-1 (or the pseudogene TRBV3-2) with TRBJ1-1; a weak D match, TRBD1 (5 bases). Germline CDR1 LGHDT, CDR2 YNNKEL (reference sequence). Trimming shortened V by 0 bases and J by 3 bases, and 8 bases separated the two germline ends. The CDR3 consists of 14 residues. CDR3 amino acids: CASSQDPGDTEAFF. The CDR3 nucleotides are TGTGCCAGCAGCCAAGATCCGGGGGACACTGAAGCTTTCTTT.

The chain recombines TRBV11-3 with TRBJ2-4, with TRBD2 matching 8 bases. Germline trimming cut 4 bases from V and 3 bases from J; bases unmatched to any gene: 5. Germline V CDR1 and CDR2: SGHNT, YENEEA. The CDR3 is 15 amino acids. The CDR3: CASSSRGGSKNIQYF. Here the CDR3 DNA reads TGTGCCAGCAGCTCCCGCGGGGGGAGCAAAAACATTCAGTACTTC.